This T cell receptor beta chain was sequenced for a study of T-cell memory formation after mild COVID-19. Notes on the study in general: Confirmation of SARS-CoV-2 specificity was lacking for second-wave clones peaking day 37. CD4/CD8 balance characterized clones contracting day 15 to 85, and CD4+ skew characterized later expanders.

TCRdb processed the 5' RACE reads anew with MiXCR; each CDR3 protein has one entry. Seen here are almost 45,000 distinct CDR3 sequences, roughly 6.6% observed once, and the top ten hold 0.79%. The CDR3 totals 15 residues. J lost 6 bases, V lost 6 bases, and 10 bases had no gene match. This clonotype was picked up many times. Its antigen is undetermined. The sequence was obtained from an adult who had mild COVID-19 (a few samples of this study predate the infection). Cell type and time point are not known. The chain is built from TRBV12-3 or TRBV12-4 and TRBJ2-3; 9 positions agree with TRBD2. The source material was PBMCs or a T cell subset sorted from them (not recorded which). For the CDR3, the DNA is TGTGCCAGCAGCCTCCGAGCGGGGGGAAGGGATACGCAGTATTTT. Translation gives CASSLRAGGRDTQYF.